This T cell receptor beta chain is from a study of cytomegalovirus exposure and HLA in healthy donors. Germline values: CDR1 SGHTA, CDR2 FQGNSA. The CDR3 length is 13 residues. V was shortened by 3 bases and J by 3 bases, with 9 bases between the two germline ends. With 60 Vbeta and 13 Jbeta primers, the PCR was carried out. Using immunoSEQ multiplex PCR, the repertoire was profiled, and TCRdb retains in-frame clones only, with some absent. The sample holds about 120,000 clones, 8% to 10% seen once. The sample comprised PBMCs. The clonotype originates from a man under 40 in good health and CMV-seronegative. The chain uses TRBV7-2 and TRBJ2-7; D unclear. The CDR3 is CASSFSGLYEQYF. DNA for the CDR3: TGTGCCAGCAGCTTTTCAGGCCTCTACGAGCAGTACTTC.